This TCR beta chain was sequenced during a study of control samples from healthy donors and cancer patients. Sequencing was performed with immunoSEQ multiplex PCR; in TCRdb, only in-frame clones are kept and a portion is missing. Of some 5,700 clones in the sample, roughly 72% are singletons; the top ten hold about 7.3%. Per germline, CDR1 KGHSY and CDR2 FQNENV. This CDR3 comprises 12 residues. The V gene lost 1 base and the J gene lost 11 bases, with 9 bases spanning the gap. The sequenced material came from formalin-fixed, paraffin-embedded tissue. This sequence was found in a male donor with melanoma. This chain joins TRBV16 and TRBJ1-5; D is unresolved. DNA of the CDR3: TGTGCCAGCAGCCAATTTGAAGTAACCCAGCATTTT. Amino acid sequence: CASSQFEVTQHF.